The 27 T cell receptor beta chains below were found in one sample sequenced in a study of T cell changes during pregnancy in multiple sclerosis. Assay used: immunoSEQ multiplex PCR; TCRdb lists only in-frame clones, some missing. Altogether approximately 89,000 clones are present, approximately 94% being singletons, with the ten largest covering about 2.3%. The source material was peripheral blood, sampled in the third trimester of pregnancy. Receptor source: a female donor with multiple sclerosis, enrolled in a pregnancy study.

V is TRBV7-6 and J is TRBJ1-2; D might be TRBD1 (6 bases). CDR1 is SGHVS and CDR2 is FNYEAQ in the germline V gene. V was trimmed by 1 base and J by 5 bases, leaving 11 bases between them. There are 14 residues in the CDR3. The CDR3 is CASSLGGPVYGYTF. For the CDR3, the DNA is TGTGCCAGCAGCTTAGGGGGGCCCGTTTATGGCTACACCTTC.

The chain couples TRBV6-5 to TRBJ1-4; D is possibly TRBD1 (6 bases). This CDR3 is 14 amino acids long. Germline loops: CDR1 MNHEY, CDR2 SVGAGI. V was cut by 8 bases and J by 4 bases, with 14 bases left in between. CDR3 region: CASGVQGFNEKLFF. In DNA, the CDR3 is TGTGCCAGCGGAGTACAGGGATTTAATGAAAAACTGTTTTTT.

This chain uses TRBV5-8 with TRBJ1-2; 10 bases fit TRBD1. Germline V gene lookup returns CDR1 SGHTS and CDR2 YDEGEE. The CDR3 extends over 16 amino acids. V lost 7 bases and J lost 3; bases outside the gene matches: 12. The CDR3 here is CASRKGQGEIHYGYTF. DNA of the CDR3: TGTGCCAGCCGTAAAGGACAGGGGGAAATCCACTATGGCTACACCTTC.

The chain's CDR3 is CASSLGRGYSNQPQHF. CDR3 DNA: TGTGCCAGCAGCCTAGGAAGGGGATATAGCAATCAGCCCCAGCATTTT. The chain has TRBV27 and TRBJ1-5, with D perhaps matching TRBD1 (5 bases). V was shortened by 6 bases and J by 0 bases, with 15 bases between the two germline ends. The CDR3 consists of 16 residues. Germline lookup yields CDR1 MNHEY and CDR2 SMNVEV (reference sequence).

V is TRBV25-1 and J is TRBJ1-5, with 7 bases lining up with TRBD1. V was pared by 10 bases and J by 7 bases, with 10 bases of the junction left unmatched. CDR1 and CDR2 from the germline V gene are MGHDK and SYGVNS. The CDR3 sequence is 13 residues long. CDR3 in amino acids: CATSLTGFQPQHF. The CDR3 DNA follows: TGTGCCACCTCATTGACAGGGTTCCAGCCCCAGCATTTT.

The V and J genes are TRBV5-1 and TRBJ2-7; TRBD1 matches 7 bases. V shed 4 bases, J shed 1 base, and the junction held 5 bases outside the gene matches. Germline lookup yields CDR1 SGHRS and CDR2 YFSETQ. The CDR3 sequence is 14 residues long. The CDR3 DNA reads TGCGCCAGCAGCGTGGGGGACAGTTCCTACGAGCAGTACTTC. Its translation is CASSVGDSSYEQYF.

This sequence joins TRBV5-1 and TRBJ1-3, with 8 bases aligning to TRBD1. The CDR3 has 16 residues. After removal of 4 bases from V and 1 base from J, the junction contained 7 bases not matched to a gene. Germline V gene lookup returns CDR1 SGHRS and CDR2 YFSETQ. The CDR3 region has the DNA TGCGCCAGCAGCCTAGGACAGGGCGGATCTGGAAACACCATATATTTT. It is translated as CASSLGQGGSGNTIYF.

The CDR3 reads CASSLATGNQPQHF. The CDR3 DNA reads as TGTGCCAGCAGCTTAGCGACAGGGAATCAGCCCCAGCATTTT. The chain recombines TRBV7-8 with TRBJ1-5; the match to TRBD1 covers 7 bases. V lost 0 bases, J lost 4 bases, and 0 bases stayed unmatched. The germline V gene encodes CDR1 SGHVS and CDR2 FQNEAQ. The CDR3 is made up of 14 amino acids.

The chain combines TRBV27 with TRBJ2-2; a weak D match, TRBD1 (6 bases). The germline V and J ends were trimmed by 2 bases and 4 bases, with 17 bases remaining between them. Germline assignment: CDR1 MNHEY and CDR2 SMNVEV (reference sequence). The CDR3 totals 17 residues. The CDR3 is CASSLSLPGASTGELFF. CDR3 in DNA: TGTGCCAGCAGTTTAAGTCTGCCAGGGGCGAGCACCGGGGAGCTGTTTTTT.

The chain employs TRBV6-1 and TRBJ2-7; maybe TRBD1 (6 bases). Trimming removed 8 bases from V and 6 bases from J, with 11 bases in between. The CDR3 consists of 11 residues. CDR1 and CDR2 from the germline V gene are MNHNS and SASEGT. The CDR3 here is CASYTGTEQYF. As DNA, the CDR3 is TGTGCCAGCTATACAGGGACCGAGCAGTACTTC.

CDR3 DNA: TGTGCCAGTAATGCTAATAATGAAAAACTGTTTTTT. Amino acids: CASNANNEKLFF. The chain employs TRBV19 and TRBJ1-4; no firm D call. The CDR3 is made up of 12 amino acids. From germline, CDR1 is LNHDA and CDR2 SQIVND (reference sequence). V shed 7 bases and J shed 4 bases, with 7 bases lying between them.

The rearrangement links TRBV19 to TRBJ2-3, with TRBD2 matching 13 bases. The J segment lost 2 bases and the V segment lost 6 bases, leaving 5 bases of the junction unmatched. This CDR3 is built from 16 residues. From germline, CDR1 is LNHDA and CDR2 SQIVND (reference sequence). Here the CDR3 reads CASRKTSGGPTDTQYF. For the CDR3, the DNA is TGTGCCAGTAGAAAGACTAGCGGGGGGCCCACAGATACGCAGTATTTT.

In its sample, this clone was seen a few times. The rearrangement joins TRBV5-6 to TRBJ1-6; a possible D gene is TRBD1 (6 bases). The CDR3 loop spans 14 amino acids. The ends were cut back, 2 bases at V and 8 bases at J, with 11 bases in the middle. The germline gives CDR1 SGHDT, CDR2 YYEEEE. The CDR3 DNA follows: TGTGCCAGCAGCTTCGGGGACACTCATTCACCCCTCCACTTT. It codes for CASSFGDTHSPLHF.

The V call is TRBV29-1, the J call TRBJ1-1; possibly TRBD1 for D (5 bases). CDR3 length: 11 residues. V lost 4 bases and J 9 bases, leaving 12 bases between the germline ends. Germline V CDR1 and CDR2: SQVTM, ANQGSEA. The CDR3, as DNA: TGCAGCGTTGTGGAGACAGACAAAGCTTTCTTT. As protein: CSVVETDKAFF.

The J gene is TRBJ2-7, the V gene TRBV6-5, with unresolved D. Deletions cut 0 bases from V and 4 bases from J, with 7 bases between. Germline V gene data show CDR1 as MNHEY and CDR2 as SVGAGI. CDR3 length: 13 amino acids. As DNA, the CDR3 is TGTGCCAGCAGTTACTCGGTGGCATACGAGCAGTACTTC. Translated, it gives CASSYSVAYEQYF.

The chain uses TRBV15 and TRBJ2-5; TRBD2 matches 8 bases. CDR1 is LNHNV, CDR2 YYDKDF, per germline (reference sequence). The CDR3 contains 13 residues. V lost 5 bases to trimming and J lost 5 bases; unmatched junction nucleotides: 4. DNA for the CDR3: TGTGCCACCAGCCTCGGGGGGGCGGAGACCCAGTACTTC. Residues: CATSLGGAETQYF.

This clone is a singleton in its sample. CDR3 loop: CSVDGLEVQGVSKTQYF. The DNA for the CDR3 is TGCAGCGTTGATGGGCTAGAGGTCCAGGGGGTATCTAAGACCCAGTACTTC. This chain joins TRBV29-1 and TRBJ2-5; 7 positions agree with TRBD1. With 3 bases clipped from V and 6 bases from J, the junction kept 19 bases outside the gene matches. CDR3 length: 17 residues. Germline lookup yields CDR1 SQVTM and CDR2 ANQGSEA.

The chain employs TRBV5-5 and TRBJ1-1, with no clear D. V shed 0 bases and J shed 1 base, with 4 bases lying between them. The CDR3 sequence is 13 residues long. In germline, CDR1 is SGHKS, CDR2 YYEKEE (reference sequence). CDR3 in amino acids: CASSLVANTEAFF. CDR3 nucleotide sequence: TGTGCCAGCAGCTTGGTAGCGAACACTGAAGCTTTCTTT.

The V call is TRBV30, the J call TRBJ1-1, with 7 bases that match TRBD1. The J segment lost 1 base and the V segment lost 6 bases, leaving 8 bases of the junction unmatched. Germline-derived CDR1 and CDR2 are GTSNPN and SVGIG (reference sequence). The CDR3 totals 14 residues. For the CDR3, the DNA is TGTGCCTGCCCCTCGGACAGGTCGAACACTGAAGCTTTCTTT. Translation: CACPSDRSNTEAFF.

V is TRBV9 and J is TRBJ1-1; no definite D call. CDR3 length equals 10 residues. Germline V gene data show CDR1 as SGDLS and CDR2 as YYNGEE. Trimming took off 9 bases at V and 0 bases at J, with 3 bases between the two ends. The CDR3 protein is CATLNTEAFF. For the CDR3, the DNA is TGTGCCACCTTGAACACTGAAGCTTTCTTT. Full variable domain (missing parts from reference TRBV9 and TRBJ1-1): DSGVTQTPKHLITATGQRVTLRCSPRSGDLSVYWYQQSLDQGLQFLIQYYNGEERAKGNILERFSAQQFPDLHSELNLSSLELGDSALYFCATLNTEAFFGQGTRLTVV.

The rearrangement links TRBV4-1 to TRBJ1-1, with TRBD1 matching over 12 bases. This CDR3 comprises 16 residues. Losses at the gene ends were 5 bases for V and 3 bases for J; bases not matched to a gene: 7. Germline CDR1 reads MGHRA; CDR2 reads YSYEKL. The CDR3: CASSGTGGLRDTEAFF. The CDR3 DNA sequence: TGCGCCAGCAGCGGGACAGGGGGCTTAAGGGACACTGAAGCTTTCTTT.

V and J are TRBV14 and TRBJ2-1, with D tentatively TRBD1 (6 bases). V lost 4 bases and J lost 9, with 13 bases in between. The CDR3 length is 13 residues. CDR1 and CDR2 (germline): SGHDN, FVKESK. The CDR3, as DNA: TGTGCCAGCAGCCGACGGACAGCAGGTGAGCAGTTCTTC. Translation gives CASSRRTAGEQFF.

This CDR3 reads CASSDSYNQPQHF. For the CDR3, the DNA is TGTGCCAGCAGTGATAGCTACAATCAGCCCCAGCATTTT. This chain joins TRBV6-5 and TRBJ1-5; no reliable D call. The CDR3 is 13 amino acids. The V gene's germline CDR1 is MNHEY and CDR2 SVGAGI. V was shortened by 5 bases and J by 3 bases, with 8 bases between the two germline ends.

The chain joins TRBV5-4 to TRBJ2-7; 7 bases are a match to TRBD1. The germline V gene encodes CDR1 SGHNT and CDR2 YYREEE (reference sequence). Trimming removed 4 bases from V and 11 bases from J; junction bases left unmatched: 27. CDR3 length: 18 amino acids. CDR3 coding DNA: TGTGCCAGCAGCCCGGACAAGGGGGCCCCCTCCCTTCTACGAGCCGAGTACTTC. Translated, it gives CASSPDKGAPSLLRAEYF.

With regard to this clone: One end of the junction is discordant with germline, which a read error may explain. This rearrangement joins TRBV2 to TRBJ2-5, with 9 bases identical to TRBD2. CDR3 length equals 14 residues. The germline V gene has CDR1 SNHLY and CDR2 FYNNEI. CDR3 loop: CTSKERGVQETQYF. CDR3 DNA sequence: TGTACCAGCAAGGAGCGGGGGGTCCAAGAGACCCAGTACTTC.

The genes are TRBV6-6 and TRBJ1-5, with D perhaps matching TRBD1 (6 bases). The CDR3 spans 15 residues. Per the germline V gene, CDR1 is MNHNY and CDR2 is SVGAGI (reference sequence). The V gene lost 6 bases and the J gene lost 0 bases, with 12 bases spanning the gap. In nucleotides, the CDR3 is TGTGCCAGCAGAGGGACATCAGGTAGCAATCAGCCCCAGCATTTT. Translating gives CASRGTSGSNQPQHF.

This chain links TRBV6-5 with TRBJ2-1, with D tentatively TRBD2 (6 bases). Trimming took off 6 bases at V and 7 bases at J, with 13 bases between the two ends. The CDR3 is 13 amino acids. CDR1 and CDR2 from the germline V gene are MNHEY and SVGAGI. The DNA for the CDR3 is TGTGCCAGCAGCTCCGGGACTTATAATGAGCAGTTCTTC. Protein: CASSSGTYNEQFF.